These 14 T cell receptor beta chains share one sample of origin, sequenced in a study of blood T cell repertoires in COVID-19. Sequencing was performed with immunoSEQ multiplex PCR; in TCRdb, only in-frame clones are kept and a portion is missing. There are 100,000 to 150,000 clones in the sample; around 81% occur only once, and 17% lies in the top ten. The sample taken for sequencing was peripheral blood. Source of these receptors: a man aged 25-45 years with COVID-19, enrolled during active disease.

The rearrangement uses TRBV21-1 and TRBJ1-5; no DNA check was done on the table's D call, TRBD1. TRBV21-1 counts as a pseudogene. The length of the CDR3 is 14 residues. The CDR3 nucleotides are TGTGCCAGCAGTGACAGGGCCGGCAATCAGCCCCAGCATTTT. Its protein is CASSDRAGNQPQHF.

The V call is TRBV28, the J call TRBJ2-1; TRBD1 agrees at 9 bases. Germline V gene data show CDR1 as MDHEN and CDR2 as SYDVKM. This CDR3 has 15 amino acids. The junction had 8 bases not matched to a gene; V was cut back by 5 bases and J by 6 bases. CDR3 sequence reads: CASSRPGTGSNEQFF. The DNA for the CDR3 is TGTGCCAGCAGTCGACCCGGGACAGGGAGCAATGAGCAGTTCTTC.

This chain uses TRBV6-1 with TRBJ2-7; 8 bases map to TRBD1. Germline trimming cut 1 base from V and 3 bases from J; bases unmatched to any gene: 5. The CDR3 has 15 amino acids. CDR1 is MNHNS, CDR2 SASEGT, per germline. The CDR3, as DNA: TGTGCCAGCAGTGAAGGGACAGGGAGTTTCTACGAGCAGTACTTC. Its protein product is CASSEGTGSFYEQYF.

The chain employs TRBV18 and TRBJ2-1; 14 positions agree with TRBD2. The CDR3 is 17 amino acids. The germline gives CDR1 KGHSH, CDR2 LQKENI. V shed 3 bases and J 7 bases; nucleotides not matched to a gene: 8. The CDR3 DNA sequence: TGTGCCAGCTCACCGCCTGGGACTAGCGGGAGCATAAATGAGCAGTTCTTC. As protein: CASSPPGTSGSINEQFF.

The V gene is TRBV7-9, the J gene TRBJ2-3; TRBD1 is a possible D gene (6 bases). Germline lookup yields CDR1 SEHNR and CDR2 FQNEAQ (reference sequence). V was clipped by 2 bases and J by 2 bases, with 14 bases between them. The CDR3 contains 16 residues. Here the CDR3 DNA reads TGTGCCAGCAGCTTAATAGGAACAGGGCCCACAGATACGCAGTATTTT. This translates into CASSLIGTGPTDTQYF.

This clone was seen once. The chain uses TRBV18 and TRBJ2-2; D may be TRBD2 (6 bases). The CDR3 spans 17 residues. The germline V gene has CDR1 KGHSH and CDR2 LQKENI. Trimming left V 1 base short and J 5 bases short, with 17 bases between. The CDR3 nucleotides read TGTGCCAGCTCACCACGGGACCACCGGGGGAGGACCGGGGAGCTGTTTTTT. It is translated as CASSPRDHRGRTGELFF.

This rearrangement joins TRBV7-9 to TRBJ2-3; 10 bases are a match to TRBD2. V dropped 2 bases and J dropped 6; count of bases not matched to a gene: 8. The germline gives CDR1 SEHNR, CDR2 FQNEAQ (reference sequence). The CDR3 extends over 16 amino acids. CDR3 in DNA: TGTGCCAGCAGCTTAAGCGTAGCGGGAGGAGTGGATACGCAGTATTTT. It specifies CASSLSVAGGVDTQYF. Variable domain in full (rest from reference TRBV7-9 and TRBJ2-3): DTGVSQNPRHKITKRGQNVTFRCDPISEHNRLYWYRQTLGQGPEFLTYFQNEAQLEKSRLLSDRFSAERPKGSFSTLEIQRTEQGDSAMYLCASSLSVAGGVDTQYFGPGTRLTVL.

Turning to this clone: The sample has other DNA sequences that encode this CDR3 too. This chain links TRBV2 with TRBJ1-4; weak D call: TRBD1 (5 bases). Germline CDR1 is SNHLY and CDR2 is FYNNEI. The CDR3 loop spans 14 amino acids. Trimming took 4 bases from V and 4 from J, leaving 10 bases between them. CDR3: CASSGTGGNEKLFF. The CDR3 region has the DNA TGTGCCAGCAGTGGAACAGGCGGTAATGAAAAACTGTTTTTT.

This clone was counted a few times. The chain carries TRBV5-4 and TRBJ2-5; the D gene is possibly TRBD2 (6 bases). The length of the CDR3 is 15 residues. Germline-derived CDR1 and CDR2 are SGHNT and YYREEE (reference sequence). With 5 bases removed from V and 2 bases from J, the gap between germline ends came to 16 bases. The CDR3 DNA reads as TGTGCCAGCAGGTTCACCGGGGGTAATCAAGAGACCCAGTACTTC. This encodes CASRFTGGNQETQYF.

This sequence joins TRBV6-2 or TRBV6-3 and TRBJ1-5; D perhaps matches TRBD1 (5 bases). Germline lookup yields CDR1 MNHEY and CDR2 SVGEGT. V was trimmed by 0 bases and J by 0 bases, leaving 21 bases between them. The CDR3 contains 20 residues. The CDR3 sequence is CASSYSISPGMLSSNQPQHF. CDR3 DNA: TGTGCCAGCAGTTACTCGATTTCCCCAGGGATGTTGAGTAGCAATCAGCCCCAGCATTTT.

The chain carries TRBV27 and TRBJ1-5; weak D call: TRBD1 (5 bases). CDR1 is MNHEY and CDR2 is SMNVEV in the germline V gene (reference sequence). V lost 5 bases and J lost 4, with 12 bases in between. The CDR3 covers 14 residues. The CDR3 here is CASSPGLLNQPQHF. The DNA for the CDR3 is TGTGCCAGCAGTCCGGGACTCCTTAATCAGCCCCAGCATTTT.

This clone was seen more than once but under ten times. V and J are TRBV3-1 (or the pseudogene TRBV3-2) and TRBJ1-3; possible D gene TRBD1, 6 bases. The CDR3 spans 19 residues. The V and J ends lost 1 base and 0 bases respectively, with 19 bases between them. CDR1 is LGHDT, CDR2 YNNKEL, per germline (reference sequence). Here the CDR3 reads CASSQGGPLTGISGNTIYF. As DNA, the CDR3 is TGTGCCAGCAGCCAAGGGGGGCCCTTGACAGGCATCTCTGGAAACACCATATATTTT.

The J gene is TRBJ2-7, the V gene TRBV27, with unresolved D. Trimming left V 4 bases short and J 0 bases short, with 13 bases between. Germline V gene lookup returns CDR1 MNHEY and CDR2 SMNVEV (reference sequence). CDR3 length: 15 amino acids. The CDR3 region is CASSSPTRHSYEQYF. For the CDR3, the DNA is TGTGCCAGCAGTTCGCCGACACGCCACTCCTACGAGCAGTACTTC.

The table lists this clone with a count of one. The chain carries TRBV16 and TRBJ1-1; TRBD1 might be the D (6 bases). Germline values: CDR1 KGHSY, CDR2 FQNENV. Trimming removed 4 bases at V and 1 base at J, with 16 bases between. The CDR3 sequence is 16 residues long. CDR3 DNA: TGTGCCAGCAGCCTCACCTTCGAGGACAGGAACACTGAAGCTTTCTTT. It translates to CASSLTFEDRNTEAFF.